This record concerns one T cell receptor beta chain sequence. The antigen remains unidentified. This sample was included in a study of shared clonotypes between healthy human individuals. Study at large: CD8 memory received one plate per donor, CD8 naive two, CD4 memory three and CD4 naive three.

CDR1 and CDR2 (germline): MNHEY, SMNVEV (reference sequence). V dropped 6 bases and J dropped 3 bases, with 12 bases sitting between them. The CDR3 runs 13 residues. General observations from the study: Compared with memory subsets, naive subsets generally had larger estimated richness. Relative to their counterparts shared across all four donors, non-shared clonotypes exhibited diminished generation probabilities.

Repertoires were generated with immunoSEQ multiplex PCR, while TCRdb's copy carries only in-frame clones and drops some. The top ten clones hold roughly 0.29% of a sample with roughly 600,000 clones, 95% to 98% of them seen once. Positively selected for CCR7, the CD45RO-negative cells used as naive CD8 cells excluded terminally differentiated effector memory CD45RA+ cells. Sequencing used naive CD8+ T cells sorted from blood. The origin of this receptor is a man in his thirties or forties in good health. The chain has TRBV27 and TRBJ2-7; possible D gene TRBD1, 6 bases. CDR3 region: CASRTGINYEQYF. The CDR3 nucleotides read TGTGCCAGCAGGACAGGAATCAACTACGAGCAGTACTTC.